These 8 T cell receptor beta chains were sequenced from one sample in a study of OX40 agonist ivuxolimab in advanced cancers. Sequencing used immunoSEQ multiplex PCR; TCRdb keeps in-frame clones, though not all of them. The table has tens of thousands of clones, about 91% seen once. The sample in question was CD4+ or CD8+ T cells sorted from blood, obtained in a trial of the OX40 agonist ivuxolimab. The receptors stem from an adult with an advanced solid tumor such as melanoma, head and neck, liver or kidney cancer.

This clone showed up just a few times. J is TRBJ1-1 and V is TRBV7-3; D remains ambiguous. V was pared by 5 bases and J by 2 bases, with 9 bases between. CDR1 is SGHTA, CDR2 FQGTGA, per germline. The CDR3 totals 13 residues. CDR3 loop: CASSPTLNTEAFF. The CDR3 DNA reads TGTGCCAGCAGCCCAACGCTCAACACTGAAGCTTTCTTT.

The gene calls are TRBV10-3 and TRBJ1-4; D is possibly TRBD1 (6 bases). The CDR3 covers 16 residues. Germline CDR1 is ENHRY and CDR2 is SYGVKD. V lost 0 bases, J lost 3 bases, and 11 bases lay in between. The CDR3 spells CAISESRGAANEKLFF. The CDR3 nucleotides read TGTGCCATCAGTGAGTCCAGGGGAGCGGCTAATGAAAAACTGTTTTTT.

This chain links TRBV6-1 with TRBJ2-4, with D perhaps TRBD2 (5 bases). Germline lookup yields CDR1 MNHNS and CDR2 SASEGT. The V gene lost 10 bases and the J gene lost 7 bases, with 14 bases spanning the gap. The CDR3 has 12 residues. The CDR3 sequence is CATLWGVNIQYF. CDR3 coding DNA: TGTGCCACCCTCTGGGGAGTCAACATTCAGTACTTC.

The genes are TRBV28 and TRBJ2-3; perhaps TRBD2 as D (6 bases). The germline gives CDR1 MDHEN, CDR2 SYDVKM. The CDR3 runs to 14 residues. Trimming pared 8 bases from V and 2 bases from J, leaving 14 bases between. CDR3 loop: CASPPGVLTDTQYF. CDR3 DNA sequence: TGTGCCAGCCCCCCGGGGGTACTCACAGATACGCAGTATTTT.

This chain uses TRBV11-2 with TRBJ2-5, with TRBD2 matching 7 bases. Germline V gives CDR1 SGHAT, CDR2 FQNNGV. Trimming cost V 4 bases and J 4 bases; bases outside gene matches: 3. The CDR3 spans 13 residues. Here the CDR3 DNA reads TGTGCCAGCAGCTCTGGACTAGGAGAGACCCAGTACTTC. Translating gives CASSSGLGETQYF.

V is TRBV18 and J is TRBJ2-1; 9 nucleotides line up with TRBD2. Germline lookup yields CDR1 KGHSH and CDR2 LQKENI. The CDR3 totals 17 residues. V shed 5 bases, J shed 7 bases, and the junction held 15 bases outside the gene matches. The CDR3 sequence: CASSSFVAGVLRNEQFF. The CDR3 DNA reads as TGTGCCAGCTCATCATTCGTAGCGGGAGTTTTGAGGAATGAGCAGTTCTTC.

Details on this clone: This sample also contains other DNA sequences that code for the same CDR3. The chain couples TRBV11-1 to TRBJ2-5; D not certain. With 1 base removed from V and 3 bases from J, the gap between germline ends came to 6 bases. Germline CDR1 SGHAT, CDR2 FQDESV (reference sequence). The CDR3 has 13 residues. CDR3 sequence reads: CASSLGGKETQYF. Written as DNA, the CDR3 is TGTGCCAGCAGCTTAGGAGGCAAAGAGACCCAGTACTTC.

The chain combines TRBV28 with TRBJ2-3; a weak D match, TRBD2 (7 bases). In germline, CDR1 is MDHEN, CDR2 SYDVKM. The CDR3 length is 14 residues. Trimming took 8 bases from V and 3 from J, leaving 15 bases between them. CDR3 residues: CASLGGGGTDTQYF. The CDR3 nucleotides read TGTGCCAGCCTGGGAGGGGGGGGTACAGATACGCAGTATTTT.